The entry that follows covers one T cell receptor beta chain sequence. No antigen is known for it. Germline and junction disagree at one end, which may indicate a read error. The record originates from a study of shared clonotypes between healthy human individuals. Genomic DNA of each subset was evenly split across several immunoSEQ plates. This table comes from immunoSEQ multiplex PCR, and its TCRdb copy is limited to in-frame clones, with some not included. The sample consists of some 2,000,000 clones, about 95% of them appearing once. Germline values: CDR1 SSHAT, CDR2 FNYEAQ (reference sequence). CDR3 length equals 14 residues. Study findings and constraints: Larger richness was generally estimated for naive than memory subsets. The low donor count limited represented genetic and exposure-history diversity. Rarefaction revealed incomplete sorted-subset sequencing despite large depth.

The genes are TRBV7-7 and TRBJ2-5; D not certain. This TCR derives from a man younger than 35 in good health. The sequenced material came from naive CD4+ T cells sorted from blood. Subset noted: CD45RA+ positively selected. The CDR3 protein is CASREVLPAETQYF. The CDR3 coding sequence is TGTGCTAGCAGAGAAGTACTCCCGGCAGAGACCCAGTACTTC.